These T cell receptor beta chains were read from a single sample in a study of CD8 T cells in Susac syndrome. TCRdb reanalysed the immunoSEQ multiplex PCR reads using MiXCR and keeps one entry per CDR3 protein. The sample has 90,000 to 150,000 distinct CDR3 sequences; about 95% are singletons. Sequencing was done on a sample of CD4+ T cells from PBMCs. Every receptor here comes from a human donor in good health. Each CDR3 is given with its conserved first and last residue. Each record gives: D gene, V gene, clone size, J gene, CDR3 protein, CDR3 DNA. The D gene is left open where the match is weak. The size field is filled for only some rows; it gives once, few, many or a size class.

d_gene: TRBD2
v_gene: TRBV18
abundance: NA
j_gene: TRBJ2-1
CDR3aa: CASSPPLAGPYNEQFF
CDR3nt: TGTGCCAGCTCACCACCACTAGCGGGACCCTACAATGAGCAGTTCTTC

d_gene: NA
v_gene: TRBV7-7
abundance: few
j_gene: TRBJ2-5
CDR3aa: CASSFQGQETQYF
CDR3nt: TGTGCTAGCAGCTTCCAGGGCCAGGAGACCCAGTACTTC

d_gene: NA
v_gene: TRBV7-2
abundance: NA
j_gene: TRBJ2-7
CDR3aa: CASSPYYYEQYF
CDR3nt: TGTGCCAGCAGCCCTTACTACTACGAGCAGTACTTC

d_gene: NA
v_gene: TRBV6-6
abundance: NA
j_gene: TRBJ2-7
CDR3aa: CASSRLPEDREQYF
CDR3nt: TGTGCCAGCTCAAGGCTCCCCGAAGATCGCGAGCAGTACTTC

d_gene: TRBD1
v_gene: TRBV7-2
abundance: once
j_gene: TRBJ1-1
CDR3aa: CASSLVAWAGGRNTEAFF
CDR3nt: TGTGCCAGCAGCTTAGTGGCGTGGGCAGGGGGTAGGAACACTGAAGCTTTCTTT

d_gene: NA
v_gene: TRBV19
abundance: NA
j_gene: TRBJ1-1
CDR3aa: CASRGGFVSRTEAFF
CDR3nt: TGTGCCAGTAGGGGGGGATTTGTGTCAAGGACTGAAGCTTTCTTT

d_gene: TRBD1
v_gene: TRBV20-1
abundance: NA
j_gene: TRBJ2-7
CDR3aa: CSAGTGTGAVVYEQYF
CDR3nt: TGCAGTGCTGGTACCGGGACAGGGGCTGTAGTATACGAGCAGTACTTC

d_gene: TRBD1
v_gene: TRBV11-2
abundance: NA
j_gene: TRBJ2-5
CDR3aa: CASSFGTGGRQETQYF
CDR3nt: TGTGCCAGCAGCTTCGGGACAGGGGGCCGTCAAGAGACCCAGTACTTC

d_gene: TRBD2
v_gene: TRBV5-8
abundance: NA
j_gene: TRBJ2-7
CDR3aa: CASSLGLAGGQYEQYF
CDR3nt: TGTGCCAGCAGCTTGGGTCTAGCGGGAGGCCAATACGAGCAGTACTTC

d_gene: TRBD1
v_gene: TRBV5-4
abundance: NA
j_gene: TRBJ2-7
CDR3aa: CASSLDTGVYEQYF
CDR3nt: TGTGCCAGCAGCTTGGATACAGGGGTCTACGAGCAGTACTTC

d_gene: TRBD2
v_gene: TRBV14
abundance: NA
j_gene: TRBJ2-5
CDR3aa: CASSPMGLAGGLETQYF
CDR3nt: TGTGCCAGCAGCCCGATGGGCCTAGCGGGAGGGCTAGAGACCCAGTACTTC

d_gene: NA
v_gene: TRBV21-1
abundance: NA
j_gene: TRBJ2-5
CDR3aa: CASSRAGKQETQYF
CDR3nt: TGTGCCAGCAGCAGAGCCGGTAAACAAGAGACCCAGTACTTC

d_gene: TRBD1
v_gene: TRBV6-5
abundance: NA
j_gene: TRBJ2-1
CDR3aa: CASSLDRFYNEQFF
CDR3nt: TGTGCCAGCAGTCTGGACAGGTTCTACAATGAGCAGTTCTTC

d_gene: TRBD1
v_gene: TRBV5-1
abundance: NA
j_gene: TRBJ2-7
CDR3aa: CASSPPGTGYYEQYF
CDR3nt: TGCGCCAGCAGCCCGCCTGGGACAGGGTACTACGAGCAGTACTTC

d_gene: NA
v_gene: TRBV5-1
abundance: NA
j_gene: TRBJ2-3
CDR3aa: CASSLSISAGTQYF
CDR3nt: TGCGCCAGCAGCTTGTCGATTTCGGCGGGTACGCAGTATTTT

d_gene: NA
v_gene: TRBV5-1
abundance: few
j_gene: TRBJ2-5
CDR3aa: CASSFLSGRETQYF
CDR3nt: TGCGCCAGCAGTTTCCTCTCGGGGAGGGAGACCCAGTACTTC

d_gene: TRBD2
v_gene: TRBV18
abundance: NA
j_gene: TRBJ2-7
CDR3aa: CASSPSGTSVSYEQYF
CDR3nt: TGTGCCAGCTCACCTTCCGGGACTAGCGTTTCCTACGAGCAGTACTTC

d_gene: NA
v_gene: TRBV4-3
abundance: once
j_gene: TRBJ1-2
CDR3aa: CASSQEGYRVAGGYTF
CDR3nt: TGCGCCAGCAGCCAAGAGGGATACAGGGTTGCGGGCGGCTACACCTTC

d_gene: TRBD2
v_gene: TRBV27
abundance: NA
j_gene: TRBJ2-2
CDR3aa: CASSPPLLLASTGELFF
CDR3nt: TGTGCCAGCAGTCCCCCGCTCCTACTAGCGAGCACCGGGGAGCTGTTTTTT

d_gene: TRBD2
v_gene: TRBV12-3/TRBV12-4
abundance: NA
j_gene: TRBJ2-2
CDR3aa: CASTTGLAGVGELFF
CDR3nt: TGTGCCAGCACCACCGGACTAGCGGGAGTCGGGGAGCTGTTTTTT

d_gene: NA
v_gene: TRBV10-2
abundance: NA
j_gene: TRBJ2-3
CDR3aa: CASSEQESTQYF
CDR3nt: TGCGCCAGCAGTGAACAAGAATCTACGCAGTATTTT

d_gene: TRBD1
v_gene: TRBV2
abundance: NA
j_gene: TRBJ1-2
CDR3aa: CASSVGQGSYTF
CDR3nt: TGTGCCAGCAGTGTTGGACAGGGCAGCTACACCTTC

d_gene: NA
v_gene: TRBV3-1
abundance: NA
j_gene: TRBJ2-2
CDR3aa: CASSHRRGLNTGELFF
CDR3nt: TGTGCCAGCAGCCATCGGAGAGGACTGAACACCGGGGAGCTGTTTTTT

d_gene: NA
v_gene: TRBV7-3
abundance: NA
j_gene: TRBJ2-1
CDR3aa: CASSLGQGMYNEQFF
CDR3nt: TGTGCCAGCAGCTTGGGGCAGGGGATGTACAATGAGCAGTTCTTC

d_gene: TRBD2
v_gene: TRBV12-3/TRBV12-4
abundance: NA
j_gene: TRBJ2-1
CDR3aa: CASSSGLARNNEQFF
CDR3nt: TGTGCCAGCAGCTCCGGACTAGCGAGGAACAATGAGCAGTTCTTC

d_gene: NA
v_gene: TRBV6-5
abundance: NA
j_gene: TRBJ2-3
CDR3aa: CASSYSIGTDTQYF
CDR3nt: TGTGCCAGCAGTTACTCGATCGGCACAGATACGCAGTATTTT

d_gene: TRBD2
v_gene: TRBV2
abundance: NA
j_gene: TRBJ2-5
CDR3aa: CASSIGLAKTQYF
CDR3nt: TGTGCCAGCAGTATTGGACTAGCGAAGACCCAGTACTTC

d_gene: NA
v_gene: TRBV29-1
abundance: NA
j_gene: TRBJ2-1
CDR3aa: CSAALADYNEQFF
CDR3nt: TGCAGCGCCGCTCTAGCAGACTACAATGAGCAGTTCTTC

d_gene: TRBD2
v_gene: TRBV5-1
abundance: few
j_gene: TRBJ2-5
CDR3aa: CASSLVAGAGETQYF
CDR3nt: TGCGCCAGCAGCTTGGTGGCGGGAGCGGGGGAGACCCAGTACTTC

d_gene: TRBD1
v_gene: TRBV27
abundance: NA
j_gene: TRBJ2-5
CDR3aa: CASSSPGQAGTQYF
CDR3nt: TGTGCCAGCAGTTCGCCGGGACAGGCGGGGACCCAGTACTTC

d_gene: NA
v_gene: TRBV7-9
abundance: NA
j_gene: TRBJ1-3
CDR3aa: CASSLGSGPGNTIYF
CDR3nt: TGTGCCAGCAGCTTAGGTTCAGGCCCTGGAAACACCATATATTTT

d_gene: TRBD1
v_gene: TRBV29-1
abundance: NA
j_gene: TRBJ2-5
CDR3aa: CSVDDREETQYF
CDR3nt: TGCAGCGTAGATGACAGGGAAGAGACCCAGTACTTC

d_gene: NA
v_gene: TRBV18
abundance: NA
j_gene: TRBJ2-7
CDR3aa: CASSQGDGYEQYF
CDR3nt: TGTGCCAGCTCACAGGGGGACGGATACGAGCAGTACTTC

d_gene: NA
v_gene: TRBV6-2/TRBV6-3
abundance: NA
j_gene: TRBJ1-5
CDR3aa: CASRVTIDQGRSDDQPQHF
CDR3nt: TGTGCCAGCAGGGTAACGATAGACCAGGGGAGGTCTGATGATCAGCCCCAGCATTTT

d_gene: TRBD1
v_gene: TRBV5-1
abundance: NA
j_gene: TRBJ2-2
CDR3aa: CASSPGTGGVYGELFF
CDR3nt: TGCGCCAGCAGCCCTGGGACAGGGGGCGTCTACGGGGAGCTGTTTTTT

d_gene: NA
v_gene: TRBV12-3/TRBV12-4
abundance: NA
j_gene: TRBJ2-6
CDR3aa: CASSLWGAGANVLTF
CDR3nt: TGTGCCAGCAGTTTGTGGGGAGCTGGGGCCAACGTCCTGACTTTC

d_gene: NA
v_gene: TRBV15
abundance: NA
j_gene: TRBJ2-5
CDR3aa: CATSRDSKIQETQYF
CDR3nt: TGTGCCACCAGCAGAGATTCTAAAATCCAAGAGACCCAGTACTTC

d_gene: NA
v_gene: TRBV5-1
abundance: NA
j_gene: TRBJ1-2
CDR3aa: CASSTNTGYGYTF
CDR3nt: TGCGCCAGCAGCACCAACACAGGATATGGCTACACCTTC

d_gene: NA
v_gene: TRBV6-5
abundance: NA
j_gene: TRBJ1-1
CDR3aa: CASSYMKNTEAFF
CDR3nt: TGTGCCAGCAGTTATATGAAGAACACTGAAGCTTTCTTT

d_gene: NA
v_gene: TRBV7-2
abundance: NA
j_gene: TRBJ2-1
CDR3aa: CASSLVLAPEGNEQFF
CDR3nt: TGTGCCAGCAGCTTAGTTCTCGCGCCGGAGGGCAATGAGCAGTTCTTC

d_gene: NA
v_gene: TRBV5-1
abundance: NA
j_gene: TRBJ2-2
CDR3aa: CASSLAGQGNTGELFF
CDR3nt: TGCGCCAGCAGCTTGGCCGGTCAGGGGAACACCGGGGAGCTGTTTTTT

d_gene: NA
v_gene: TRBV3-1
abundance: NA
j_gene: TRBJ2-1
CDR3aa: CASSQGGEQFF
CDR3nt: TGTGCCAGCAGCCAGGGGGGTGAGCAGTTCTTC

d_gene: NA
v_gene: TRBV7-9
abundance: NA
j_gene: TRBJ2-2
CDR3aa: CASTPPGTGELFF
CDR3nt: TGTGCCAGCACCCCCCCCGGAACCGGGGAGCTGTTTTTT

d_gene: TRBD2
v_gene: TRBV19
abundance: NA
j_gene: TRBJ2-7
CDR3aa: CASSPLARGTSGSNYEQYF
CDR3nt: TGTGCCAGTAGTCCCTTAGCCCGCGGGACTAGCGGGAGTAACTACGAGCAGTACTTC

d_gene: NA
v_gene: TRBV20-1
abundance: NA
j_gene: TRBJ2-3
CDR3aa: CSARDRASTDTQYF
CDR3nt: TGCAGTGCTAGAGACAGAGCTAGCACAGATACGCAGTATTTT

d_gene: NA
v_gene: TRBV29-1
abundance: NA
j_gene: TRBJ2-4
CDR3aa: CSVAEENIQYF
CDR3nt: TGCAGCGTTGCGGAGGAAAACATTCAGTACTTC

d_gene: TRBD1
v_gene: TRBV5-1
abundance: NA
j_gene: TRBJ2-7
CDR3aa: CASSWGQGTYEQYF
CDR3nt: TGCGCCAGCAGCTGGGGACAGGGCACCTACGAGCAGTACTTC

d_gene: NA
v_gene: TRBV29-1
abundance: once
j_gene: TRBJ2-7
CDR3aa: CSVEDPPSSYEQYF
CDR3nt: TGCAGCGTTGAAGATCCGCCTAGCTCCTACGAGCAGTACTTC

d_gene: NA
v_gene: TRBV19
abundance: NA
j_gene: TRBJ2-1
CDR3aa: CASSIEYRYNEQFF
CDR3nt: TGTGCCAGTAGTATAGAATATCGGTACAATGAGCAGTTCTTC

d_gene: NA
v_gene: TRBV15
abundance: NA
j_gene: TRBJ2-5
CDR3aa: CATSDRSGEETQYF
CDR3nt: TGTGCCACCAGCGACCGTAGTGGAGAAGAGACCCAGTACTTC